Sequencing of this TCR beta chain was carried out in a study of CD8+ T cells in alopecia areata. After isolation, RNA underwent reverse transcription to generate cDNA as the sequencing template. Assay used: immunoSEQ multiplex PCR; TCRdb lists only in-frame clones, some missing. The table includes roughly 170,000 clones, around 60% detected once. This CDR3 comprises 12 residues. Trimming took off 4 bases at V and 5 bases at J, with 8 bases between the two ends. Germline assignment: CDR1 SGHDN and CDR2 FVKESK. Starting from PBMCs, sorting isolated CD4+ and CD8+ T cells. The sequence was obtained from a human donor with alopecia areata. The gene calls are TRBV14 and TRBJ1-2, with D perhaps matching TRBD1 (6 bases). The sequences come from CD4+ T cells sorted from blood, collected at week 0. The CDR3 sequence is CASSPGDYGYTF. CDR3 sequence (DNA): TGTGCCAGCAGCCCAGGGGATTATGGCTACACCTTC.